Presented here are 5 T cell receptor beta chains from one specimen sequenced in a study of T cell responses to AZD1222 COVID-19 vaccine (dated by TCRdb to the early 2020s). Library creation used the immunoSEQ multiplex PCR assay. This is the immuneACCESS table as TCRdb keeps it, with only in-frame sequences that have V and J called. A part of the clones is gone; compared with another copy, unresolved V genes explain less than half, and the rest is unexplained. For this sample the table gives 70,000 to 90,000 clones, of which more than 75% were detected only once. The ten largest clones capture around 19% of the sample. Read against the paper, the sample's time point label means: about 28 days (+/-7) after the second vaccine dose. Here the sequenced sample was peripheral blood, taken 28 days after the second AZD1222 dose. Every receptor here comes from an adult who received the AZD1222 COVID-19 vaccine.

The CDR3 bases are TGTGCCAGCCCCCGATCCTACGAGCAGTACTTC. It yields the protein CASPRSYEQYF. The V and J genes are TRBV13 and TRBJ2-7; D is unresolved. Germline assignment: CDR1 PRHDT and CDR2 FYEKMQ (reference sequence). The CDR3 covers 11 residues. Trimming stripped 8 bases from V and 1 base from J, with 6 bases between.

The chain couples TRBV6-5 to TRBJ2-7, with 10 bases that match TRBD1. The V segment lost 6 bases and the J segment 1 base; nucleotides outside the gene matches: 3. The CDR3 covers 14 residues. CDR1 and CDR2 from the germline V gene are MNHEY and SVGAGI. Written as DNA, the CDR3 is TGTGCCAGCAGCCCGGACAGGGGGTCCTACGAGCAGTACTTC. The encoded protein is CASSPDRGSYEQYF.

CDR3: CASSFGGSWETQYF. DNA of the CDR3: TGTGCCAGCAGCTTTGGGGGGTCATGGGAGACCCAGTACTTC. V is TRBV7-3 and J is TRBJ2-5; a weak D match, TRBD2 (6 bases). V was trimmed by 3 bases and J by 5 bases, leaving 13 bases between them. CDR3 length equals 14 residues. CDR1 and CDR2 (germline): SGHTA, FQGTGA.

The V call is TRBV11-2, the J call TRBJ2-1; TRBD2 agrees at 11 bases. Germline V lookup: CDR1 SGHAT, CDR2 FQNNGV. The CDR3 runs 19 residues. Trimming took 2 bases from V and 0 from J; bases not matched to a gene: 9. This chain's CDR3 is CASSLRRLAGGSSYNEQFF. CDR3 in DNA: TGTGCCAGCAGCTTACGGAGGCTAGCGGGGGGCAGCTCCTACAATGAGCAGTTCTTC.

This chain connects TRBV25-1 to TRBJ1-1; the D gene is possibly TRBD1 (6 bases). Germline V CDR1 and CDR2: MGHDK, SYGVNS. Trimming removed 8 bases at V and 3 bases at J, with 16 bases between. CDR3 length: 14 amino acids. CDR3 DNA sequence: TGTGCCAGCGTCGCTATGGGGGGGCACACTGAAGCTTTCTTT. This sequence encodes CASVAMGGHTEAFF.